These 9 T cell receptor beta chains share one sample of origin, sequenced in a study of blood T cell repertoires in COVID-19. The data were produced by immunoSEQ multiplex PCR, yet TCRdb's version contains in-frame clones alone and is incomplete. The sample yields some 190,000 clones, 75% to 90% seen once. Input material: PBMCs or T cells enriched from blood (not recorded which). The source of these receptors is a middle-aged woman with acute COVID-19.

The V gene is TRBV28, the J gene TRBJ2-2; 8 bases are shared with TRBD2. Trimming at V came to 8 bases and at J to 6 bases, leaving 8 bases not matched to a gene. The germline CDR1 and CDR2 sequences are MDHEN and SYDVKM. CDR3 length: 14 residues. In nucleotides, the CDR3 is TGTGCCAGCGGTACGGGGGGGATGTCCGGGGAGCTGTTTTTT. The encoded protein is CASGTGGMSGELFF.

The V call is TRBV5-1, the J call TRBJ2-1; TRBD1 matches at 10 bases. This CDR3 comprises 14 residues. The V segment lost 7 bases and the J segment 6 bases; nucleotides outside the gene matches: 7. From germline, CDR1 is SGHRS and CDR2 YFSETQ. This CDR3 reads CASAGTGDINEQFF. The CDR3 DNA reads TGCGCCAGCGCCGGGACAGGGGATATCAATGAGCAGTTCTTC. The full variable domain, its missing parts supplied by reference TRBV5-1 and TRBJ2-1, is KAGVTQTPRYLIKTRGQQVTLSCSPISGHRSVSWYQQTPGQGLQFLFEYFSETQRNKGNFPGRFSGRQFSNSRSEMNVSTLELGDSALYLCASAGTGDINEQFFGPGTRLTVL.

This clone was observed a handful of times. The chain employs TRBV2 and TRBJ1-6, with 7 bases that match TRBD1. The CDR3 is made up of 16 amino acids. CDR1 and CDR2 (germline): SNHLY, FYNNEI. Germline trimming cut 2 bases from V and 4 bases from J; bases unmatched to any gene: 5. The CDR3 nucleotides read TGTGCCAGCAGTGAACTGGGGACAGCGTATAATTCACCCCTCCACTTT. Translation: CASSELGTAYNSPLHF.

The rearrangement uses TRBV3-1 (or the pseudogene TRBV3-2) and TRBJ2-7; TRBD1 is a possible D gene (6 bases). Germline V gene lookup returns CDR1 LGHDT and CDR2 YNNKEL (reference sequence). The CDR3 totals 15 residues. Trimming pared 3 bases from V and 3 bases from J, leaving 15 bases between. The CDR3 nucleotides are TGTGCCAGCAGCCACGGACAGCTGAAGGGCTACGAGCAGTACTTC. It specifies CASSHGQLKGYEQYF.

This sequence joins TRBV18 and TRBJ1-5, with 7 bases aligning to TRBD1. Per the germline V gene, CDR1 is KGHSH and CDR2 is LQKENI. J was trimmed by 6 bases and V by 3 bases; bases with no gene match: 5. The CDR3 spans 14 residues. CDR3 amino acids: CASSPQGEAQPQHF. CDR3 DNA: TGTGCCAGCTCACCCCAGGGGGAGGCTCAGCCCCAGCATTTT.

The chain carries TRBV3-1 (or the pseudogene TRBV3-2) and TRBJ2-1, with no clear D. CDR3 length equals 12 residues. Between the trimmed V and J ends, which lost 1 base and 8 bases, there was a span of 6 bases. Germline CDR1 and CDR2: LGHDT and YNNKEL (reference sequence). CDR3 residues: CASSQGGYEQFF. The CDR3 DNA reads TGTGCCAGCAGCCAAGGCGGATATGAGCAGTTCTTC.

This chain links TRBV10-2 with TRBJ1-2; 10 nucleotides match TRBD1. With V trimmed by 6 bases and J by 8 bases, 15 bases remained unmatched. Germline assignment: CDR1 WSHSY and CDR2 SAAADI. There are 16 residues in the CDR3. CDR3 region: CASRGTGEDPSGGYTF. The CDR3 DNA reads as TGCGCCAGCAGGGGGACAGGGGAAGACCCCTCTGGGGGCTACACCTTC.

This chain connects TRBV3-1 (or the pseudogene TRBV3-2) to TRBJ2-3; D is unresolved. This CDR3 is built from 14 residues. V was shortened by 2 bases and J by 2 bases, with 8 bases between the two germline ends. Germline values: CDR1 LGHDT, CDR2 YNNKEL (reference sequence). The CDR3 sequence is CASSQLTYTDTQYF. The CDR3 DNA reads TGTGCCAGCAGCCAACTCACATACACAGATACGCAGTATTTT.

The V call is TRBV5-1, the J call TRBJ1-2; 8 bases agree with TRBD1. The germline CDR1 and CDR2 sequences are SGHRS and YFSETQ. CDR3 size: 15 residues. Losses at the gene ends were 0 bases for V and 3 bases for J; bases not matched to a gene: 4. The CDR3 protein is CASSLAQGADYGYTF. In DNA, the CDR3 is TGCGCCAGCAGCTTGGCCCAGGGGGCAGACTATGGCTACACCTTC.